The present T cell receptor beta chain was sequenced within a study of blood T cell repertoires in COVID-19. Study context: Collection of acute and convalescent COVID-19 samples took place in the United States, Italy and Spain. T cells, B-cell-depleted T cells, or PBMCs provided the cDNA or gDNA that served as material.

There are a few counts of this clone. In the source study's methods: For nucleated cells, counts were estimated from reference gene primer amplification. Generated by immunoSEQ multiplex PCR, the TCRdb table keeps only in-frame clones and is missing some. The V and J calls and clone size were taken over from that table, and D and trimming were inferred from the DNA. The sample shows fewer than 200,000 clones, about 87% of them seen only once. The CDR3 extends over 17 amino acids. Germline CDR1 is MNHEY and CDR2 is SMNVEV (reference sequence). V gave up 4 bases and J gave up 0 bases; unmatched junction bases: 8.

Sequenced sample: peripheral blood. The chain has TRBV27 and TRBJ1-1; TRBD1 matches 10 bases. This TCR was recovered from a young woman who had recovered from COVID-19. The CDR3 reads CASSSWGQGNMNTEAFF. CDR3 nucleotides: TGTGCCAGCAGTTCATGGGGACAGGGGAATATGAACACTGAAGCTTTCTTT.